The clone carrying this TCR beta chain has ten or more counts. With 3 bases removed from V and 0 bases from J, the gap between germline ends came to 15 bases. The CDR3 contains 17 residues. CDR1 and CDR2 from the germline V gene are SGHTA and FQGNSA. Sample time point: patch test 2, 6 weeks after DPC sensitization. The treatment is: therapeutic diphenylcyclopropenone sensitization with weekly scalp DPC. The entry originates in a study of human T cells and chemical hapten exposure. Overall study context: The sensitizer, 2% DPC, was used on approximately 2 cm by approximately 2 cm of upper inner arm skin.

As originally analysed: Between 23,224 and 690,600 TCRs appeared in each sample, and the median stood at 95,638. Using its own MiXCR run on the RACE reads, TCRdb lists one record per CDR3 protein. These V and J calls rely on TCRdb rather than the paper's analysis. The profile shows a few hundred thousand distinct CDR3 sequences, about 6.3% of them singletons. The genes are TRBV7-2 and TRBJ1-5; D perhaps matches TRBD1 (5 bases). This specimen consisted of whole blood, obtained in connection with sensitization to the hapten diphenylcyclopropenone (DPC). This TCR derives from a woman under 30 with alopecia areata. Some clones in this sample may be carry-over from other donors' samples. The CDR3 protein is CASSLGQGTDSNQPQHF. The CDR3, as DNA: TGTGCCAGCAGCTTGGGCCAGGGTACTGATAGCAATCAGCCCCAGCATTTT.